What follows describes a single T cell receptor beta chain. The ends were cut back, 4 bases at V and 3 bases at J, with 18 bases in the middle. The CDR3 loop spans 15 amino acids. The germline gives CDR1 SQVTM, CDR2 ANQGSEA. Investigators prepared the TCR beta libraries by applying iRepertoire HTBI primers and Arm-PCR of CDR3 regions. TCRdb re-analysed the multiplex PCR reads in MiXCR, keeping a single row per CDR3 protein. This table has more than 400,000 distinct CDR3 sequences, around 15% appearing once. These data are taken from a study of regulatory T cells in long-lasting Graves disease. The time point here: newly diagnosed GD, antithyroid drugs for less than 3 months. RNA isolated from PBMCs was used to make the TCR library. These data were also filed under a second study, of T cells in Graves' hyperthyroidism and ophthalmopathy. From that report: Model output signaled ophthalmopathy a median about 6.3 months ahead of onset.

The rearrangement uses TRBV29-1 and TRBJ1-2, with a tentative D call TRBD1 (5 bases). This receptor was identified in a man aged 35 to 55 with Graves disease. The sequencing here drew on peripheral blood mononuclear cells (PBMCs), taken at new diagnosis, from a patient treated with antithyroid drugs. The CDR3 nucleotides are TGCAGCGTTGCTGACGGAGGAAGGGACCACTATGGCTACACCTTC. This sequence encodes CSVADGGRDHYGYTF. Complete variable domain (other parts from reference TRBV29-1 and TRBJ1-2): SAVISQKPSRDICQRGTSLTIQCQVDSQVTMMFWYRQQPGQSLTLIATANQGSEATYESGFVIDKFPISRPNLTFSTLTVSNMSPEDSSIYLCSVADGGRDHYGYTFGSGTRLTVV.